This T cell receptor (beta chain) was recorded in a study of OX40 agonist ivuxolimab in advanced cancers. Libraries were prepared by immunoSEQ multiplex PCR; TCRdb keeps only in-frame clonotypes and omits some of them. This sample has about 99,000 clones; about 96% occur once, and the top ten carry about 2%. The study, taken as a whole, reports: Both blood CD4+ and CD8+ T cells showed clonal growth by week 6 at 0.1 to 3.0 mg/kg.

Comment on this clone: Its cognate antigen is unknown.

The TCR sequence derives from an adult with an advanced solid tumor such as melanoma, head and neck, liver or kidney cancer. Source: CD4+ or CD8+ T cells sorted from blood, taken in a trial of the OX40 agonist ivuxolimab.

As DNA, the CDR3 is TGTGCCAGCAGCGTACGACTCCACAATGAGCAGTTCTTC. Encoded protein: CASSVRLHNEQFF. The V gene is TRBV9, the J gene TRBJ2-1; D uncertain. This CDR3 contains 13 residues. Germline assignment: CDR1 SGDLS and CDR2 YYNGEE. V dropped 1 base and J dropped 5 bases, with 7 bases sitting between them.